The next 22 T cell receptor beta chains were all read from a single sample in a study of blood T cell repertoires in COVID-19. The data were produced by immunoSEQ multiplex PCR, yet TCRdb's version contains in-frame clones alone and is incomplete. The table shows around 88,000 clones, with over 75% occurring only once. Material for sequencing was peripheral blood. The receptors were sampled from a woman older than 75 with acute or convalescent COVID-19.

This clone occurred a few times. This rearrangement joins TRBV7-2 to TRBJ1-1; D uncertain. The germline gives CDR1 SGHTA, CDR2 FQGNSA. This CDR3 has 13 amino acids. Trimming left V 4 bases short and J 2 bases short, with 8 bases between. CDR3 nucleotides: TGTGCCAGCAGCTCCTACGGTAACACTGAAGCTTTCTTT. Residues: CASSSYGNTEAFF.

The chain links TRBV10-3 to TRBJ2-3; D is ambiguous. The length of the CDR3 is 14 residues. V lost 0 bases and J 2 bases, leaving 6 bases between the germline ends. Germline CDR1 ENHRY, CDR2 SYGVKD. CDR3 in DNA: TGTGCCATCAGTGAGTCTGTGGCCACAGATACGCAGTATTTT. Protein sequence: CAISESVATDTQYF.

The rearrangement links TRBV24-1 to TRBJ2-3; the D gene is possibly TRBD2 (5 bases). Trimming shortened V by 3 bases and J by 0 bases, and 12 bases separated the two germline ends. In germline, CDR1 is KGHDR, CDR2 SFDVKD. The CDR3 spans 16 residues. This CDR3 reads CATSDGPGYSTDTQYF. CDR3 coding DNA: TGTGCCACCAGTGATGGGCCGGGATACAGCACAGATACGCAGTATTTT.

There are a few counts of this clone. V and J are TRBV7-2 and TRBJ2-7; tentative D call: TRBD1 (6 bases). From germline, CDR1 is SGHTA and CDR2 FQGNSA. This CDR3 has 14 residues. Trimming took off 2 bases at V and 5 bases at J, with 13 bases between the two ends. The CDR3 is CASSLSRGLNEQYF. As DNA, the CDR3 is TGTGCCAGCAGCTTAAGTAGGGGGTTAAACGAGCAGTACTTC.

This chain links TRBV7-9 with TRBJ1-6; D gene uncertain. The germline gives CDR1 SEHNR, CDR2 FQNEAQ (reference sequence). V was clipped by 0 bases and J by 3 bases, with 6 bases between them. This CDR3 region has 15 residues. CDR3: CASSLAENYNSPLHF. The CDR3 DNA reads TGTGCCAGCAGCTTAGCTGAGAACTATAATTCACCCCTCCACTTT. Filled out from reference TRBV7-9 and TRBJ1-6, the complete variable domain reads DTGVSQNPRHKITKRGQNVTFRCDPISEHNRLYWYRQTLGQGPEFLTYFQNEAQLEKSRLLSDRFSAERPKGSFSTLEIQRTEQGDSAMYLCASSLAENYNSPLHFGNGTRLTVT.

This rearrangement joins TRBV10-1 to TRBJ2-5, with 7 bases lining up with TRBD2. CDR1 and CDR2 from the germline V gene are WNHNN and SYGVQD (reference sequence). The junction had 13 bases not matched to a gene; V was cut back by 6 bases and J by 3 bases. CDR3 length: 16 residues. Here the CDR3 reads CASRPATSGVKETQYF. CDR3 DNA sequence: TGCGCCAGCAGGCCCGCCACCAGCGGGGTTAAAGAGACCCAGTACTTC.

The chain links TRBV28 to TRBJ2-2; 8 bases are a match to TRBD2. With 8 bases clipped from V and 4 bases from J, the junction kept 6 bases outside the gene matches. CDR3 length equals 14 residues. The germline gives CDR1 MDHEN, CDR2 SYDVKM. CDR3 protein: CASQKRGGTGELFF. The CDR3 DNA sequence: TGTGCCAGCCAAAAACGGGGGGGCACCGGGGAGCTGTTTTTT.

CDR3 nucleotide sequence: TGTGCCAGCTACGGCGGGGGACGTCAGCCCCAGCATTTT. Protein sequence: CASYGGGRQPQHF. This chain joins TRBV28 and TRBJ1-5; a weak D match, TRBD1 (5 bases). The CDR3 totals 13 residues. Trimming removed 8 bases from V and 6 bases from J, with 14 bases in between. Germline V gene sequence: CDR1 MDHEN, CDR2 SYDVKM.

Only a few counts were recorded for this clone. This chain joins TRBV5-1 and TRBJ2-2; the D gene is possibly TRBD2 (6 bases). This CDR3 has 15 residues. From germline, CDR1 is SGHRS and CDR2 YFSETQ. Trimming took off 7 bases at V and 2 bases at J, with 15 bases between the two ends. Here the CDR3 reads CASESGVLNTGELFF. CDR3 DNA sequence: TGCGCCAGCGAGTCGGGGGTCCTAAACACCGGGGAGCTGTTTTTT. Using reference TRBV5-1 and TRBJ2-2 for the parts outside the CDR3, the full variable domain is KAGVTQTPRYLIKTRGQQVTLSCSPISGHRSVSWYQQTPGQGLQFLFEYFSETQRNKGNFPGRFSGRQFSNSRSEMNVSTLELGDSALYLCASESGVLNTGELFFGEGSRLTVL.

V is TRBV6-1 and J is TRBJ2-5, with 7 bases identical to TRBD1. This CDR3 has 15 amino acids. The germline CDR1 and CDR2 sequences are MNHNS and SASEGT. V shed 0 bases, J shed 1 base, and the junction held 2 bases outside the gene matches. The CDR3 bases are TGTGCCAGCAGTGAAGCAGGGACAGTCCAAGAGACCCAGTACTTC. Translation gives CASSEAGTVQETQYF.

This clone was counted only a few times. The rearrangement uses TRBV2 and TRBJ1-1, with a weak D call TRBD1 (6 bases). Trimming left V 5 bases short and J 1 base short, with 8 bases between. CDR3 length: 13 residues. Germline CDR1 reads SNHLY; CDR2 reads FYNNEI. The CDR3 region has the DNA TGTGCCAGCAGTATACAGGGGAACACTGAAGCTTTCTTT. It is translated as CASSIQGNTEAFF.

Only a few counts were recorded for this clone. V gene TRBV28 combines with J gene TRBJ1-5; TRBD1 aligns across 12 bases. This CDR3 spans 14 amino acids. Germline CDR1 is MDHEN and CDR2 is SYDVKM. The V and J ends lost 6 bases and 5 bases, in that order; junction bases with no gene match: 2. CDR3 amino acids: CASRGTGGYQPQHF. The DNA of the CDR3 is TGTGCCAGCAGAGGGACAGGGGGCTATCAGCCCCAGCATTTT.

This clone occurred once. The chain links TRBV28 to TRBJ2-2, with D perhaps TRBD2 (6 bases). CDR3 length: 15 residues. In germline, CDR1 is MDHEN, CDR2 SYDVKM. The V end was cut by 7 bases, the J end by 3 bases, with 15 bases between. CDR3 DNA sequence: TGTGCCAGCACCCACCGGAGGGGCTACACCGGGGAGCTGTTTTTT. This sequence encodes CASTHRRGYTGELFF.

This clone was detected a few times. The V call is TRBV7-8, the J call TRBJ2-5, with D perhaps TRBD1 (6 bases). V lost 5 bases, J lost 1 base, and 14 bases lay in between. Germline-derived CDR1 and CDR2 are SGHVS and FQNEAQ. This CDR3 is built from 15 residues. The CDR3 nucleotides are TGTGCCAGCAGCCTAGGACAGCTAACCCAAGAGACCCAGTACTTC. It yields the protein CASSLGQLTQETQYF. Using reference TRBV7-8 and TRBJ2-5 for the parts outside the CDR3, the full variable domain is GAGVSQSPRYKVAKRGQDVALRCDPISGHVSLFWYQQALGQGPEFLTYFQNEAQLDKSGLPSDRFFAERPEGSVSTLKIQRTQQEDSAVYLCASSLGQLTQETQYFGPGTRLLVL.

The J gene is TRBJ1-1, the V gene TRBV11-2; the D is unclear. The CDR3 runs 13 residues. The germline V and J ends were trimmed by 1 base and 5 bases, with 8 bases remaining between them. Germline assignment: CDR1 SGHAT and CDR2 FQNNGV. The CDR3 nucleotides are TGTGCCAGCAGCTTAGGTAGTATGACTGAAGCTTTCTTT. As protein: CASSLGSMTEAFF.

V and J are TRBV27 and TRBJ2-1, with 15 nucleotides matching TRBD2. Germline V gene data show CDR1 as MNHEY and CDR2 as SMNVEV (reference sequence). The junction had 0 bases not matched to a gene; V was cut back by 8 bases and J by 7 bases. The CDR3 sequence is 13 residues long. The DNA for the CDR3 is TGTGCCAGCGGACTAGCGGGGGGGAATGAGCAGTTCTTC. This encodes CASGLAGGNEQFF.

This clone was seen only once. The V call is TRBV13, the J call TRBJ1-2; 7 bases align to TRBD1. V lost 5 bases to trimming and J lost 6 bases; unmatched junction nucleotides: 9. Germline V gene data show CDR1 as PRHDT and CDR2 as FYEKMQ (reference sequence). The CDR3 is made up of 14 amino acids. The CDR3: CASSGRTGRHGYTF. CDR3 sequence (DNA): TGTGCCAGCAGCGGCAGGACAGGTCGCCATGGCTACACCTTC.

The V and J genes are TRBV27 and TRBJ2-3; 8 nucleotides line up with TRBD1. CDR3 length: 15 residues. CDR1 is MNHEY, CDR2 SMNVEV, per germline (reference sequence). Trimming removed 6 bases from V and 5 bases from J; junction bases left unmatched: 10. The CDR3 is CASRLSGGIGDTQYF. In DNA, the CDR3 is TGTGCCAGCAGACTGTCAGGGGGCATAGGAGATACGCAGTATTTT.

The gene calls are TRBV11-2 and TRBJ2-3; D perhaps matches TRBD1 (6 bases). The germline V gene encodes CDR1 SGHAT and CDR2 FQNNGV. The CDR3 is 18 amino acids. V lost 4 bases to trimming and J lost 2 bases, with 22 bases between them. The CDR3 is CASSSIRGPLLSTDTQYF. The CDR3 DNA sequence: TGTGCCAGCAGCTCCATCAGGGGCCCCCTACTATCCACAGATACGCAGTATTTT.

In its sample, this clone was seen a few times. The J gene is TRBJ2-2, the V gene TRBV4-2; TRBD1 aligns across 9 bases. Losses at the gene ends were 4 bases for V and 6 bases for J; bases not matched to a gene: 9. CDR1 is LGHNA and CDR2 is YNFKEQ in the germline V gene. There are 16 residues in the CDR3. The CDR3 DNA reads as TGTGCCAGCAGCCGAGAACAGGGGGCGACGGCCGGGGAGCTGTTTTTT. Translation: CASSREQGATAGELFF.

The chain couples TRBV2 to TRBJ1-1; weak D call: TRBD1 (5 bases). Deletions cut 8 bases from V and 9 bases from J, with 13 bases between. The germline V gene encodes CDR1 SNHLY and CDR2 FYNNEI. The CDR3 spans 11 residues. CDR3: CASSGDFQAFF. CDR3 DNA sequence: TGTGCCAGCTCGGGGGATTTCCAAGCTTTCTTT.

The chain joins TRBV28 to TRBJ2-4; D perhaps matches TRBD1 (5 bases). V was clipped by 9 bases and J by 0 bases, with 24 bases between them. The CDR3 sequence is 18 residues long. Germline V gene sequence: CDR1 MDHEN, CDR2 SYDVKM. The CDR3 nucleotides read TGTGCCAGTAACAAGGGGTGGACGCAACCCCGAGCCAAAAACATTCAGTACTTC. Translating it yields CASNKGWTQPRAKNIQYF.